One and the same sample provided the 5 T cell receptor beta chains below, sequenced in a study of shared clonotypes between healthy human individuals. Only in-frame clones appear in the TCRdb table, and some are missing; sequencing was by immunoSEQ multiplex PCR. The data contain about 2.1 million clones, 85% to 95% of them seen just once; the ten biggest clones take up under 2%. Terminally differentiated effector memory CD45RA+ cells were excluded from the naive CD8 cells, which were CD45RO-negative and positively selected for CCR7. Sample: naive CD8+ T cells from PBMCs. The source is a man younger than 35 in good health. Some clones in this sample may be carry-over from other donors' samples.

V is TRBV14 and J is TRBJ2-7; 16 bases align to TRBD2. Germline CDR1 and CDR2: SGHDN and FVKESK. CDR3 size: 18 residues. J was trimmed by 4 bases and V by 0 bases; bases with no gene match: 6. The CDR3 protein is CASSQDSGLAGGPYEQYF. In DNA, the CDR3 is TGTGCCAGCAGCCAAGATTCGGGACTAGCGGGAGGGCCGTACGAGCAGTACTTC.

This clone was recorded only once. The chain joins TRBV27 to TRBJ2-2; 9 nucleotides align to TRBD1. This CDR3 spans 16 amino acids. J gave up 5 bases and V 5 bases, and 9 bases lay outside the gene matches. CDR1 and CDR2 (germline): MNHEY, SMNVEV (reference sequence). CDR3 residues: CASSPKGQGRTGELFF. The CDR3, as DNA: TGTGCCAGCAGTCCTAAGGGACAGGGTCGGACCGGGGAGCTGTTTTTT.

In the case of this clone: Other DNA sequences within the sample encode an identical CDR3. DNA of the CDR3: TGTGCCAGCAGCTTGGGGGACAGTTCCTACGAGCAGTACTTC. The encoded protein is CASSLGDSSYEQYF. The genes are TRBV5-8 and TRBJ2-7, with TRBD1 matching over 7 bases. J gave up 1 base and V 0 bases, and 1 base lay outside the gene matches. The CDR3 covers 14 residues. Germline V lookup: CDR1 SGHTS, CDR2 YDEGEE.

The chain couples TRBV4-1 to TRBJ2-3; 7 bases fit TRBD1. The CDR3 covers 18 residues. Germline V gene data show CDR1 as MGHRA and CDR2 as YSYEKL. With V trimmed by 5 bases and J by 5 bases, 19 bases remained unmatched. The chain's CDR3 is CASSAPDKGARERDTQYF. CDR3 nucleotide sequence: TGCGCCAGCAGCGCCCCAGACAAGGGGGCGCGAGAGAGAGATACGCAGTATTTT.

The rearrangement joins TRBV20-1 to TRBJ1-2; D call uncertain. This CDR3 is built from 11 residues. In germline, CDR1 is DFQATT, CDR2 SNEGSKA (reference sequence). V was clipped by 4 bases and J by 5 bases, with 8 bases between them. The CDR3 region has the DNA TGCAGTGCTATTGACCTTTATGGCTACACCTTC. It translates to CSAIDLYGYTF.